What follows are 19 T cell receptor beta chains derived from one specimen sequenced in a study of T cell clonality in common variable immunodeficiency. Whole-study findings and limits: Fewer deletions and N-nucleotide insertions were reportedly seen in common variable immunodeficiency TCR beta sequences.

These receptors lack a known antigen. Repertoires were generated with immunoSEQ multiplex PCR, while TCRdb's copy carries only in-frame clones and drops some. The sample includes approximately 38,000 clones, none of them occurring once. The sequencing sample was made of peripheral blood mononuclear cells. Every receptor here comes from a human donor with common variable immunodeficiency.

At least ten counts were recorded for this clone. Sequencing ends 3 residues short of the CDR3 end; the germline J gene provides the rest. This chain links TRBV10-3 with TRBJ2-3; D possibly matches TRBD1 or TRBD2 (6 bases each). CDR3 length: 13 residues. The germline V gene encodes CDR1 ENHRY and CDR2 SYGVKD. V lost 8 bases to trimming and J lost 7 bases, with 16 bases between them. CDR3 amino acids: CAIGGGEGNTQYF. The DNA read from the CDR3 is TGTGCCATCGGAGGGGGAGAGGGGAATACG.

This clone was seen more than once but under ten times. The read ends 3 residues early relative to the CDR3; the germline J gene fills the gap. The chain is built from TRBV18 and TRBJ2-4, with 9 bases fitting TRBD1. The germline gives CDR1 KGHSH, CDR2 LQKENI. This CDR3 has 15 residues. The J segment lost 5 bases and the V segment lost 11 bases, leaving 13 bases of the junction unmatched. Partial CDR3 DNA: TGTGCCGGAAGGACCGGGACAGGGCCCGAAAACATT. Its protein is CAGRTGTGPENI. The whole CDR3 protein is CAGRTGTGPENIQYF.

The table lists this clone with many counts. Read sequence stops 3 residues before the CDR3 end, and the germline J gene provides the missing end. The V and J genes are TRBV18 and TRBJ1-1; no definite D call. V lost 6 bases to trimming and J lost 5 bases, with 13 bases between them. The CDR3 has 13 amino acids. The V gene's germline CDR1 is KGHSH and CDR2 LQKENI. The sequenced CDR3 bases are TGTGCCAGCTCCCTCGGGCGGGCGACTGAA. It specifies CASSLGRATE. The CDR3 in full is CASSLGRATEAFF.

The sample holds a few counts of this clone. From the germline J gene comes the end of the CDR3, since the read stops 3 residues before it. The chain recombines TRBV7-2 with TRBJ2-7; 8 nucleotides agree with TRBD1. The V segment lost 3 bases and the J segment 4 bases; nucleotides outside the gene matches: 2. The germline gives CDR1 SGHTA, CDR2 FQGNSA. This CDR3 has 13 amino acids. The sequenced CDR3 bases are TGTGCCAGCAGCTTGGGGACAGGATACGAG. Protein product: CASSLGTGYE. The full CDR3 protein is CASSLGTGYEQYF.

Of note for this clone: The read falls 3 residues short of the CDR3 end, and the missing part is taken from the germline J gene. The chain uses TRBV2 and TRBJ2-3; 8 bases line up with TRBD1. The CDR3 loop spans 13 amino acids. Germline V gene lookup returns CDR1 SNHLY and CDR2 FYNNEI. The part of the CDR3 DNA that was read is TGTGCCAGCCAGGACAGGGTATTAGGAACG. It encodes CASQDRVLGT. The complete CDR3 protein is CASQDRVLGTQYF.

This clone has just a few counts. The missing CDR3 end, 3 residues past where the read stops, is filled in from the germline J gene. The rearrangement uses TRBV5-1 and TRBJ1-2; the match to TRBD1 covers 11 bases. Trimming took 4 bases from V and 7 from J; bases not matched to a gene: 6. CDR1 is SGHRS, CDR2 YFSETQ, per germline. CDR3 length equals 14 residues. The CDR3 region is CASSRDRGVTGYTF. CDR3 DNA, as far as it was read: TGCGCCAGCAGCCGGGACAGGGGGGTAACTGGC.

Only a few counts were recorded for this clone. The CDR3 end is not reached by the read, which stops 3 residues before it; the germline J gene fills it in. The gene calls are TRBV2 and TRBJ1-5; D unclear. CDR3 length: 14 amino acids. In germline, CDR1 is SNHLY, CDR2 FYNNEI. V dropped 4 bases and J dropped 0 bases, with 7 bases sitting between them. CDR3 DNA, as far as it was read: TGTGCCAGCAGTGCTGTCAGTAGCAATCAGCCC. Translated, it gives CASSAVSSNQP. The whole CDR3 sequence reads CASSAVSSNQPQHF.

This clone was detected only a few times. The read stops 3 residues short of the end of the CDR3; the missing end is completed from the germline J gene. This rearrangement joins TRBV6-2 or TRBV6-3 to TRBJ1-2; possibly TRBD1 for D (5 bases). Germline CDR1 reads MNHEY; CDR2 reads SVGEGT. CDR3 size: 13 residues. V lost 2 bases and J lost 4, with 8 bases in between. This CDR3 is CASSYRTLYGYTF. The sequenced part of the CDR3 DNA is TGTGCCAGCAGTTACAGGACACTCTATGGC.

This clone showed up many times. The observed sequence ends 3 residues before the CDR3 terminus, with the missing tail filled in from the germline J gene. The sample has other DNA sequences that encode this CDR3 too. The rearrangement joins TRBV11-2 to TRBJ2-3, with D unclear. Germline V gives CDR1 SGHAT, CDR2 FQNNGV. This CDR3 region has 14 residues. Trimming took off 5 bases at V and 0 bases at J, with 9 bases between the two ends. CDR3 DNA (partial): TGTGCCAGCAGCCGTATTACTAGCACAGATACG. It translates to CASSRITSTDT. The whole CDR3 sequence is CASSRITSTDTQYF.

This clone was observed a handful of times. The read ends 3 residues early relative to the CDR3; the germline J gene fills the gap. J is TRBJ2-1 and V is TRBV19, with D maybe TRBD2 (7 bases). Trimming stripped 6 bases from V and 2 bases from J, with 11 bases between. The CDR3 runs 14 residues. Germline-derived CDR1 and CDR2 are LNHDA and SQIVND (reference sequence). The CDR3 sequence is CASRGGAAYNEQFF. The CDR3 bases that were read are TGTGCCAGTAGAGGGGGGGCGGCCTACAATGAG.

As for this clone: The read terminates 3 residues before the CDR3 end, so the remaining end is supplied by the germline J gene. The chain employs TRBV19 and TRBJ2-5; D is possibly TRBD1 (6 bases). This CDR3 is 14 amino acids long. Trimming left V 4 bases short and J 0 bases short, with 9 bases between. CDR1 and CDR2 (germline): LNHDA, SQIVND (reference sequence). The sequenced CDR3 bases are TGTGCCAGTAGTAACACAGGGTACCAAGAGACC. This translates into CASSNTGYQET. The full CDR3 is CASSNTGYQETQYF.

Only a few counts were recorded for this clone. The observed sequence ends 3 residues before the CDR3 terminus, with the missing tail filled in from the germline J gene. The rearrangement links TRBV6-2 or TRBV6-3 to TRBJ2-2; 12 nucleotides align to TRBD1. This CDR3 comprises 16 residues. Germline assignment: CDR1 MNHEY and CDR2 SVGEGT. After removal of 6 bases from V and 5 bases from J, the junction contained 7 bases not matched to a gene. The covered CDR3 bases are TGTGCCAGCAGAAATCCGGGACAGGGGGCGACCGGGGAG. This translates into CASRNPGQGATGE. The full-length CDR3 reads as CASRNPGQGATGELFF.

The table lists this clone with many counts. Coverage ceases 3 residues before the CDR3 finishes, and the germline J gene fills in the end. This chain uses TRBV7-9 with TRBJ2-7; the D gene is possibly TRBD1 (5 bases). Per the germline V gene, CDR1 is SEHNR and CDR2 is FQNEAQ (reference sequence). Trimming removed 1 base at V and 5 bases at J, with 9 bases between. The CDR3 is 13 amino acids. Partial CDR3 DNA: TGTGCCAGCAGCTTAGACAGGTCCCACGAG. The encoded protein is CASSLDRSHE. The whole CDR3 reads CASSLDRSHEQYF.

This clone was seen repeatedly, ten times or more. The missing CDR3 end, 3 residues past where the read stops, is filled in from the germline J gene. The chain is built from TRBV18 and TRBJ1-6; TRBD1 matches 7 bases. This CDR3 is built from 15 residues. V shed 3 bases and J 9 bases; nucleotides not matched to a gene: 8. Per germline, CDR1 KGHSH and CDR2 LQKENI. CDR3: CASSPDRVLGSPLHF. The sequenced part of the CDR3 DNA is TGTGCCAGCTCACCCGACAGGGTACTCGGTTCACCC.

This clone was found many times. The CDR3 end is not reached by the read, which stops 3 residues before it; the germline J gene fills it in. V gene TRBV11-2 combines with J gene TRBJ2-7; 11 bases map to TRBD2. The CDR3 has 15 residues. J lost 4 bases, V lost 4 bases, and 6 bases had no gene match. The germline gives CDR1 SGHAT, CDR2 FQNNGV. Partial CDR3 DNA: TGTGCCAGCAGCTCCCCGGGACTAGCGGTTTACGAG. This encodes CASSSPGLAVYE. The whole CDR3 reads CASSSPGLAVYEQYF.

As to this clone: The DNA ends 3 residues before the CDR3 does, and the rest of the CDR3 is filled in from the germline J gene. The chain has TRBV5-6 and TRBJ1-2; D might be TRBD1 (6 bases). With 3 bases removed from V and 4 bases from J, the gap between germline ends came to 13 bases. The CDR3 is made up of 14 amino acids. CDR1 and CDR2 from the germline V gene are SGHDT and YYEEEE. CDR3 region: CASSSGGAPYGYTF. Incomplete CDR3 DNA: TGTGCCAGCAGCTCTGGGGGGGCTCCCTATGGC.

This clone was seen repeatedly, ten times or more. A junction end diverges from the germline sequence, so it may reflect a read error. CDR3 loop: CASSQDLGDPQHF. The CDR3 DNA, read in part, is TGCGCCAGCAGCCAAGATTTGGGCGACCCC. V gene TRBV4-2 combines with J gene TRBJ1-5; D is uncertain. The CDR3 end falls 3 residues outside the read, so it is completed with the germline J gene. This CDR3 is built from 13 residues. CDR1 is LGHNA, CDR2 YNFKEQ, per germline.

This clone was seen many times. The CDR3 extends 3 residues past the end of the read, so its final part is completed from the germline J gene. The chain uses TRBV2 and TRBJ1-4; D unresolved. V gave up 1 base and J gave up 8 bases, with 11 bases separating them. Looked up from germline, CDR1 is SNHLY and CDR2 is FYNNEI. This CDR3 comprises 14 residues. The CDR3 DNA, read in part, is TGTGCCAGCAGTGAAGTACTGAGAACCGAAAAA. This gives the protein CASSEVLRTEK. The full CDR3 protein is CASSEVLRTEKLFF. The whole variable domain, remainder taken from reference TRBV2 and TRBJ1-4, is EPEVTQTPSHQVTQMGQEVILRCVPISNHLYFYWYRQILGQKVEFLVSFYNNEISEKSEIFDDQFSVERPDGSNFTLKIRSTKLEDSAMYFCASSEVLRTEKLFFGSGTQLSVL.

This clone was detected ten times or more. The CDR3 end lies 3 residues beyond the end of the read and is filled in from the germline J gene. The chain couples TRBV5-1 to TRBJ1-1, with D uncertain. This CDR3 comprises 14 residues. Per germline, CDR1 SGHRS and CDR2 YFSETQ. V gave up 1 base and J gave up 4 bases, with 11 bases separating them. Here the CDR3 reads CASSLSQEGTEAFF. The covered CDR3 bases are TGCGCCAGCAGCTTGAGTCAGGAGGGCACTGAA.